The TCR beta chain described here comes from a study of beta chain features in type 1 diabetes. Blood was collected once per donor into heparin, averaging around 120 mL. CD45RO/CCR7/CD25/CD127/CD95/CD27 separated CD4+ naive, central memory, regulatory and stem cell-like memory cells by sorting. The entirety of the isolated RNA underwent reverse transcription, so expressed TCRB transcripts were sequenced. The repertoire was sequenced with immunoSEQ multiplex PCR; TCRdb's copy has only in-frame clones and lacks some. The table lists 150,000 to 200,000 clones, around 8% of them singletons. In regard to this clone: The antigen is undetermined. The germline gene is not matched at one end of the junction; a read error may be the cause.

Study observations and caveats: TCRB CDR3s were moderately but significantly shorter in Type 1 diabetes patients in all four CD4+ subsets. Insertions were fewer and deletions more numerous at VDJ junctions in type 1 diabetes patients.

The CDR3 loop spans 13 amino acids. CDR1 SNHLY and CDR2 FYNNEI come from the germline V gene. The sequencing input was central memory CD4+ T cells from blood. The sequence was collected from a woman aged 18 to 35 with type 1 diabetes. The chain employs TRBV2 and TRBJ1-2; 8 positions match TRBD1. CDR3 sequence (DNA): TGTGCCAGCAGTGAAGAGGCGACAGGGGCGATAGGCTTC. Protein: CASSEEATGAIGF.